Below, 21 T cell receptor beta chains from the same sample are listed, as sequenced in a study of cytomegalovirus exposure and HLA in healthy donors. Use of 60 Vbeta and 13 Jbeta primers characterized the PCR. The table came from immunoSEQ multiplex PCR; TCRdb's copy has only in-frame clones and leaves some out. The sample contains roughly 100,000 clones, about 80% of which appear only once. The sequenced sample was PBMCs. The source is a woman in her fifties or sixties in good health and CMV-seronegative.

The chain uses TRBV4-3 and TRBJ1-4; perhaps TRBD1 as D (5 bases). The CDR3 has 15 amino acids. V gave up 1 base and J gave up 5 bases, with 11 bases separating them. In germline, CDR1 is LGHNA, CDR2 YSLEER. The CDR3 DNA reads TGCGCCAGCAGCCAAGGAACGGGGGGGAATGAAAAACTGTTTTTT. Its translation is CASSQGTGGNEKLFF.

The rearrangement links TRBV5-4 to TRBJ1-6; 7 bases are a match to TRBD1. Losses at the gene ends were 1 base for V and 9 bases for J; bases not matched to a gene: 7. Germline-derived CDR1 and CDR2 are SGHNT and YYREEE (reference sequence). The CDR3 spans 15 residues. The chain's CDR3 is CASSLQQGLFSPLHF. The CDR3, as DNA: TGTGCCAGCAGCTTGCAACAGGGGTTGTTTTCACCCCTCCACTTT.

This clone was detected a few times. The chain employs TRBV5-6 and TRBJ2-7; D is undetermined. The CDR3 is made up of 13 amino acids. Per the germline V gene, CDR1 is SGHDT and CDR2 is YYEEEE. The V gene lost 3 bases and the J gene lost 2 bases, with 9 bases spanning the gap. As DNA, the CDR3 is TGTGCCAGCAGCTCCGGCGGCCCCTACGAGCAGTACTTC. This translates into CASSSGGPYEQYF.

This clone was detected a few times. This sequence joins TRBV6-1 and TRBJ2-7; 12 bases agree with TRBD1. V shed 8 bases, J shed 7 bases, and the junction held 6 bases outside the gene matches. This CDR3 comprises 13 residues. Germline V gives CDR1 MNHNS, CDR2 SASEGT. The CDR3: CASSGTGGREQYF. CDR3 DNA sequence: TGTGCCAGCTCCGGGACAGGGGGCCGGGAGCAGTACTTC.

This clone was detected only a few times. The CDR3 sequence is CASSPRDRLATNEKLFF. The CDR3 bases are TGTGCCAGCAGCCCAAGAGACAGGCTCGCAACTAATGAAAAACTGTTTTTT. The rearrangement uses TRBV7-6 and TRBJ1-4; the D gene is possibly TRBD1 (6 bases). This CDR3 contains 17 residues. CDR1 is SGHVS and CDR2 is FNYEAQ in the germline V gene. Trimming removed 5 bases from V and 0 bases from J, with 16 bases in between.

The chain combines TRBV5-1 with TRBJ2-2; a weak D match, TRBD2 (6 bases). Germline CDR1 and CDR2: SGHRS and YFSETQ. The ends were cut back, 1 base at V and 6 bases at J, with 7 bases in the middle. The CDR3 totals 13 residues. The CDR3 sequence: CASSLPSAGELFF. For the CDR3, the DNA is TGCGCCAGCAGCTTGCCTAGCGCCGGGGAGCTGTTTTTT.

The chain uses TRBV4-3 and TRBJ2-7; D not certain. V was trimmed by 0 bases and J by 0 bases, leaving 6 bases between them. The CDR3 contains 14 residues. CDR1 LGHNA and CDR2 YSLEER come from the germline V gene. The CDR3 spells CASSQETRSYEQYF. The CDR3 bases are TGCGCCAGCAGCCAAGAGACACGCTCCTACGAGCAGTACTTC.

The J gene is TRBJ2-5, the V gene TRBV19; 9 bases map to TRBD1. Germline V gene data show CDR1 as LNHDA and CDR2 as SQIVND (reference sequence). This CDR3 has 15 residues. V lost 8 bases to trimming and J lost 7 bases; unmatched junction nucleotides: 14. The CDR3 DNA is TGTGCCAGTGGTACCTCCGGGACAGGGCCCAGGACCCAGTACTTC. It translates to CASGTSGTGPRTQYF.

The chain has TRBV10-3 and TRBJ1-1, with D possibly matching TRBD1 (5 bases). Trimming pared 0 bases from V and 4 bases from J, leaving 12 bases between. The CDR3 contains 15 residues. The germline CDR1 and CDR2 sequences are ENHRY and SYGVKD. CDR3 protein: CAISESLQGPTEAFF. DNA of the CDR3: TGTGCCATCAGTGAGTCACTGCAGGGTCCCACTGAAGCTTTCTTT.

The chain employs TRBV5-6 and TRBJ2-5, with 9 bases fitting TRBD2. CDR3 length equals 17 residues. CDR1 is SGHDT, CDR2 YYEEEE, per germline. Trimming took 1 base from V and 0 from J; bases not matched to a gene: 7. CDR3 DNA sequence: TGTGCCAGCAGCTTGATCTGGCTAGCGGGGAACCAAGAGACCCAGTACTTC. It translates to CASSLIWLAGNQETQYF.

The sample holds one count of this clone. For the CDR3, the DNA is TGCGCCAGCAGCCCCGCGAACACCGGGGAGCTGTTTTTT. This gives the protein CASSPANTGELFF. The J gene is TRBJ2-2, the V gene TRBV5-1; D remains unclear. Between the trimmed V and J ends, which lost 4 bases and 0 bases, there was a span of 4 bases. Germline V gene data show CDR1 as SGHRS and CDR2 as YFSETQ. The CDR3 runs to 13 residues.

This chain joins TRBV6-5 and TRBJ2-3; 7 nucleotides match TRBD2. The V gene's germline CDR1 is MNHEY and CDR2 SVGAGI. Trimming cost V 4 bases and J 3 bases; bases outside gene matches: 7. This CDR3 is built from 15 residues. The CDR3 DNA is TGTGCCAGCAGTTCCCTGGGGGGGGTAACAGATACGCAGTATTTT. Translation gives CASSSLGGVTDTQYF.

J is TRBJ1-5 and V is TRBV7-9; TRBD1 might be the D (6 bases). The germline V and J ends were trimmed by 0 bases and 0 bases, with 12 bases remaining between them. Germline CDR1 and CDR2: SEHNR and FQNEAQ (reference sequence). The CDR3 has 17 residues. The CDR3 nucleotides read TGTGCCAGCAGCTTAGCCCTGGACAGCTCTAGCAATCAGCCCCAGCATTTT. As protein: CASSLALDSSSNQPQHF.

The gene calls are TRBV9 and TRBJ2-5; D is unresolved. The CDR3 loop spans 12 amino acids. V was shortened by 3 bases and J by 4 bases, with 7 bases between the two germline ends. Germline CDR1 reads SGDLS; CDR2 reads YYNGEE. CDR3 sequence: CASSALGETQYF. The CDR3 region has the DNA TGTGCCAGCAGCGCCCTCGGAGAGACCCAGTACTTC.

V usage is TRBV19 and J usage is TRBJ2-7; D gene ambiguous. The CDR3 is 16 amino acids. Germline V CDR1 and CDR2: LNHDA, SQIVND (reference sequence). The ends were cut back, 1 base at V and 0 bases at J, with 13 bases in the middle. CDR3 nucleotides: TGTGCCAGTAGTATAGCGGCAGGCCTTAGCTCCTACGAGCAGTACTTC. Its protein is CASSIAAGLSSYEQYF.

The chain combines TRBV7-6 with TRBJ2-1; 9 nucleotides align to TRBD2. The V gene's germline CDR1 is SGHVS and CDR2 FNYEAQ. The CDR3 totals 18 residues. J lost 7 bases, V lost 2 bases, and 15 bases had no gene match. DNA for the CDR3: TGTGCCAGCAGCTTAATGCCCCGATTACGCGGGAGGGGGAATGAGCAGTTCTTC. Residues: CASSLMPRLRGRGNEQFF.

CDR3 sequence reads: CASSPWTGDEKLFF. The DNA of the CDR3 is TGTGCCAGCAGCCCATGGACCGGGGATGAAAAACTGTTTTTT. This sequence joins TRBV9 and TRBJ1-4; D not certain. V gave up 4 bases and J gave up 6 bases, with 13 bases separating them. The length of the CDR3 is 14 residues. Germline-derived CDR1 and CDR2 are SGDLS and YYNGEE.

The V and J genes are TRBV4-2 and TRBJ2-7; 10 positions match TRBD2. CDR1 is LGHNA, CDR2 YNFKEQ, per germline. The CDR3 covers 18 residues. Trimming cost V 1 base and J 5 bases; bases outside gene matches: 14. The CDR3: CASSQAGGSGRADDEQYF. In DNA form, the CDR3 reads TGTGCCAGCAGCCAAGCGGGGGGGAGCGGGAGGGCCGACGACGAGCAGTACTTC.

The rearrangement joins TRBV11-3 to TRBJ2-1; D uncertain. In germline, CDR1 is SGHNT, CDR2 YENEEA. Trimming took off 5 bases at V and 3 bases at J, with 8 bases between the two ends. The CDR3 spans 13 residues. CDR3 sequence reads: CASSKTDYNEQFF. CDR3 DNA sequence: TGTGCCAGCAGCAAAACAGACTACAATGAGCAGTTCTTC.

V usage is TRBV10-2 and J usage is TRBJ1-1, with a weak D call TRBD1 (6 bases). CDR3 size: 13 residues. The V end lost 6 bases, the J end lost 4 bases, and 12 bases lay between the germline ends. The germline V gene has CDR1 WSHSY and CDR2 SAAADI. CDR3 bases: TGCGCCAGCAGCCTACAGGGTCGCACTGAAGCTTTCTTT. Its protein product is CASSLQGRTEAFF.

The V and J genes are TRBV10-3 and TRBJ1-5; 7 bases align to TRBD1. From germline, CDR1 is ENHRY and CDR2 SYGVKD. The V segment lost 0 bases and the J segment 4 bases; nucleotides outside the gene matches: 6. The CDR3 spans 16 residues. The CDR3: CAISESGKGQNQPQHF. The CDR3 nucleotides read TGTGCCATCAGTGAGTCAGGGAAGGGACAGAATCAGCCCCAGCATTTT.